Reported below is one T cell receptor beta chain. The antigen is not known. The data are from a study of T-cell reconstitution after alpha-beta-depleted transplantation in children. Study-wide results and caveats: At one year after transplant, newly produced T cells mostly accounted for T-cell counts and diversity.

The V and J ends lost 6 bases and 0 bases respectively, with 15 bases between them. The CDR3 is 16 amino acids. Unique molecular identifiers were used to barcode this TCRbeta library. MiXCR was run by TCRdb on the PCR reads, yielding one entry per CDR3 protein. The sample lists about 230,000 distinct CDR3 sequences, 11% occurring once. The chain has TRBV12-3 or TRBV12-4 and TRBJ1-5, with D maybe TRBD1 (6 bases). The sequencing here drew on PBMCs, taken before TCRalphabeta/CD19-depleted stem cell transplant. This TCR was sampled from a child under two years old with acute myeloid leukemia, due to receive a stem cell transplant. CDR3 nucleotides: TGTGCCAGCAGGGGGGGGGGACATTATAGCAATCAGCCCCAGCATTTT. Residues: CASRGGGHYSNQPQHF.